Shown below are 17 T cell receptor beta chains from a single sample sequenced in a study of cytomegalovirus exposure and HLA in healthy donors. The PCR was carried out with 60 Vbeta primers and 13 Jbeta primers. Produced via immunoSEQ multiplex PCR; TCRdb's table is partial and in-frame only. The data show 130,000 to 150,000 clones, 80% seen once. The sample was PBMCs. The receptor source for this set is a man aged 40-55 years in good health and CMV-seronegative.

In this sample, this clone turned up once. This chain links TRBV4-1 with TRBJ2-2; TRBD2 might be the D (5 bases). The CDR3 spans 16 residues. V was cut by 2 bases and J by 5 bases, with 15 bases left in between. Germline V gene sequence: CDR1 MGHRA, CDR2 YSYEKL. The CDR3 loop reads CASSQLRLEGTGELFF. The CDR3 bases are TGCGCCAGCAGCCAACTCCGGCTAGAGGGAACCGGGGAGCTGTTTTTT.

The rearrangement joins TRBV5-1 to TRBJ1-1; D is ambiguous. V lost 0 bases to trimming and J lost 1 base, with 10 bases between them. Germline V gene data show CDR1 as SGHRS and CDR2 as YFSETQ. The CDR3 totals 15 residues. The CDR3 protein is CASSLVTSPNTEAFF. The CDR3 DNA reads TGCGCCAGCAGCTTGGTGACAAGCCCGAACACTGAAGCTTTCTTT. Based on the CDR3 plus reference TRBV5-1 and TRBJ1-1, the full variable domain is KAGVTQTPRYLIKTRGQQVTLSCSPISGHRSVSWYQQTPGQGLQFLFEYFSETQRNKGNFPGRFSGRQFSNSRSEMNVSTLELGDSALYLCASSLVTSPNTEAFFGQGTRLTVV.

This clone was counted once. The rearrangement uses TRBV18 and TRBJ1-5; D is uncertain. The V and J ends lost 8 bases and 2 bases respectively, with 7 bases between them. CDR1 KGHSH and CDR2 LQKENI come from the germline V gene. The CDR3 extends over 12 amino acids. The CDR3 DNA reads as TGTGCCAGCGGGCAGGGCAATCAGCCCCAGCATTTT. Its translation is CASGQGNQPQHF.

The rearrangement joins TRBV7-9 to TRBJ2-1, with TRBD1 as a possible D gene (5 bases). Looked up from germline, CDR1 is SEHNR and CDR2 is FQNEAQ (reference sequence). Between the trimmed V and J ends, which lost 1 base and 4 bases, there was a span of 8 bases. CDR3 length: 14 residues. The CDR3 is CASSLGQSYNEQFF. DNA for the CDR3: TGTGCCAGCAGCTTAGGACAGTCTTACAATGAGCAGTTCTTC. Drawing the rest from reference TRBV7-9 and TRBJ2-1, the complete variable domain is DTGVSQNPRHKITKRGQNVTFRCDPISEHNRLYWYRQTLGQGPEFLTYFQNEAQLEKSRLLSDRFSAERPKGSFSTLEIQRTEQGDSAMYLCASSLGQSYNEQFFGPGTRLTVL.

The chain uses TRBV4-3 and TRBJ2-3, with D unresolved. Germline CDR1 LGHNA, CDR2 YSLEER. Trimming stripped 3 bases from V and 2 bases from J, with 15 bases between. The CDR3 has 16 amino acids. The chain's CDR3 is CASSHLTGGDTDTQYF. The CDR3 nucleotides read TGCGCCAGCAGCCACCTGACTGGCGGAGACACAGATACGCAGTATTTT.

J is TRBJ1-1 and V is TRBV5-1; D uncertain. Trimming stripped 0 bases from V and 0 bases from J, with 9 bases between. The length of the CDR3 is 15 residues. The V gene's germline CDR1 is SGHRS and CDR2 YFSETQ. This chain's CDR3 is CASSLAGSMNTEAFF. The CDR3 DNA is TGCGCCAGCAGCTTGGCGGGGAGTATGAACACTGAAGCTTTCTTT.

The chain has TRBV7-6 and TRBJ2-7; 12 nucleotides agree with TRBD2. Germline V gene lookup returns CDR1 SGHVS and CDR2 FNYEAQ. Trimming took 5 bases from V and 4 from J; bases not matched to a gene: 6. The CDR3 is made up of 15 amino acids. CDR3 sequence reads: CASSKTSGGTYEQYF. The CDR3, as DNA: TGTGCCAGCAGCAAGACTAGCGGGGGAACGTACGAGCAGTACTTC.

This chain joins TRBV10-2 and TRBJ2-3; D possibly corresponds to TRBD1 (5 bases). Between the trimmed V and J ends, which lost 6 bases and 1 base, there was a span of 11 bases. The CDR3 length is 14 residues. CDR1 WSHSY and CDR2 SAAADI come from the germline V gene. CDR3 loop: CASREQGRTDTQYF. In DNA form, the CDR3 reads TGCGCCAGCAGGGAGCAGGGCCGCACAGATACGCAGTATTTT.

The V and J genes are TRBV19 and TRBJ2-1; no definite D call. This CDR3 is 15 amino acids long. The V gene lost 7 bases and the J gene lost 0 bases, with 13 bases spanning the gap. Germline V lookup: CDR1 LNHDA, CDR2 SQIVND (reference sequence). Here the CDR3 DNA reads TGTGCCAGTACCTCGCAGGCAAGCTCCTACAATGAGCAGTTCTTC. This codes for CASTSQASSYNEQFF.

The chain recombines TRBV27 with TRBJ1-6, with 7 nucleotides matching TRBD1. The CDR3 is made up of 16 amino acids. Germline loops: CDR1 MNHEY, CDR2 SMNVEV (reference sequence). J was trimmed by 7 bases and V by 5 bases; bases with no gene match: 11. The DNA for the CDR3 is TGTGCCAGCAGTGGGGACAGTGAGATCGGAAATTCACCCCTCCACTTT. This sequence encodes CASSGDSEIGNSPLHF.

The rearrangement joins TRBV9 to TRBJ1-3, with D unresolved. Trimming took 0 bases from V and 0 from J, leaving 13 bases between them. The CDR3 totals 17 residues. Germline V CDR1 and CDR2: SGDLS, YYNGEE. The CDR3: CASSVVEHPGSGNTIYF. CDR3 nucleotide sequence: TGTGCCAGCAGCGTAGTGGAACATCCAGGCTCTGGAAACACCATATATTTT.

This CDR3 is CAWNRGSSYEQYF. The CDR3 DNA follows: TGTGCCTGGAACAGGGGGTCTTCCTACGAGCAGTACTTC. The chain joins TRBV30 to TRBJ2-7; TRBD1 matches 8 bases. The J segment lost 1 base and the V segment lost 4 bases, leaving 3 bases of the junction unmatched. The length of the CDR3 is 13 residues. Per the germline V gene, CDR1 is GTSNPN and CDR2 is SVGIG (reference sequence).

J is TRBJ2-7 and V is TRBV18, with D perhaps matching TRBD2 (5 bases). Germline CDR1 KGHSH, CDR2 LQKENI. V was pared by 0 bases and J by 9 bases, with 15 bases between. The CDR3 has 14 residues. CDR3 DNA sequence: TGTGCCAGCTCACCACCGCTTCCGGGGTCAGGGCAGTACTTC. It encodes CASSPPLPGSGQYF.

The rearrangement uses TRBV29-1 and TRBJ2-5; tentative D call: TRBD1 (5 bases). The end of the DNA aligns better with TRBJ2-7, so the J call may be wrong. The CDR3 runs to 11 residues. CDR1 and CDR2 (germline): SQVTM, ANQGSEA. The DNA for the CDR3 is TGCAGCGTTGAAGCAGGGCCCGAGCAGTACTTC. It encodes CSVEAGPEQYF.

The V call is TRBV30, the J call TRBJ2-3, with D possibly matching TRBD2 (6 bases). CDR3 length: 13 residues. Trimming stripped 4 bases from V and 10 bases from J, with 18 bases between. Germline values: CDR1 GTSNPN, CDR2 SVGIG (reference sequence). The CDR3 loop is CAWMEGLHSAQYF. CDR3 DNA: TGTGCCTGGATGGAGGGACTCCACTCAGCGCAGTATTTT.

The gene calls are TRBV7-3 and TRBJ2-5; a weak D match, TRBD2 (6 bases). V was clipped by 6 bases and J by 5 bases, with 19 bases between them. CDR3 length: 15 residues. Germline assignment: CDR1 SGHTA and CDR2 FQGTGA. The CDR3 protein is CASSTRPGVGETQYF. The CDR3 DNA reads as TGTGCCAGCAGTACCCGTCCGGGGGTAGGGGAGACCCAGTACTTC.

This rearrangement joins TRBV15 to TRBJ2-1; TRBD1 aligns across 8 bases. V dropped 10 bases and J dropped 0; count of bases not matched to a gene: 5. This CDR3 is built from 14 residues. Germline V lookup: CDR1 LNHNV, CDR2 YYDKDF (reference sequence). The CDR3 reads CAIRQGSSYNEQFF. The CDR3 nucleotides read TGTGCCATTCGACAGGGGAGCTCCTACAATGAGCAGTTCTTC.